This record looks at one TCR beta chain sequence and its context. After extraction with the RNeasy kit, 0.5 to 1 ug of the RNA was reverse transcribed using random hexamers. TCRdb re-called the immunoSEQ multiplex PCR reads with MiXCR, one entry per CDR3 protein. The table includes 230,000 or so distinct CDR3 sequences, 95% detected once. The data are from a study of CD8 T cells in Susac syndrome. TEMRA cells were FACS-enriched and CD8+ and CD4+ T cells negatively isolated. CDR3 size: 16 residues. V lost 0 bases to trimming and J lost 7 bases, with 16 bases between them. Per germline, CDR1 LNHNV and CDR2 YYDKDF (reference sequence).

Sequenced: CD4+ T cells from PBMCs. The sequence was obtained from a human donor with multiple sclerosis. The chain links TRBV15 to TRBJ1-5, with D unresolved. CDR3 nucleotide sequence: TGTGCCACCAGCAGAGAGTATGGGATTAGAACCCAGCCCCAGCATTTT. Its translation is CATSREYGIRTQPQHF.